A single TCR beta chain is shown here with its context. The antigen remains unidentified. Looked up from germline, CDR1 is SEHNR and CDR2 is FQNEAQ (reference sequence). The junction had 6 bases not matched to a gene; V was cut back by 1 base and J by 12 bases. The CDR3 is made up of 16 amino acids. These data are taken from a study of immune evolution from preneoplasia to lung adenocarcinoma. About the research overall: HLA loss of heterozygosity: approximately 7.5% AIS, under 19% MIA, about 35% ADC, none AAH.

H&E slides confirmed each diagnosis, reviewed by two pathologists independently. Macro-dissection enriched premalignant or tumor cells before nucleic acid extraction. Broader study findings: From normal lung to invasive adenocarcinoma, top clone frequencies appeared to decrease.

Measured with immunoSEQ multiplex PCR; TCRdb has only the in-frame clones, and not every one. The top ten clones hold approximately 7.6% of a sample with about 4,900 clones, around four fifths of them seen once. J is TRBJ2-1 and V is TRBV7-9, with 16 nucleotides matching TRBD2. Sequenced input: FFPE minimally invasive lung adenocarcinoma tissue. This clonotype originated in a person between 65 and 79 years old with lung adenocarcinoma. The CDR3 is CASSLDFGTSGGGQFF. The CDR3 region has the DNA TGTGCCAGCAGCTTAGATTTTGGGACTAGCGGGGGGGGGCAGTTCTTC.